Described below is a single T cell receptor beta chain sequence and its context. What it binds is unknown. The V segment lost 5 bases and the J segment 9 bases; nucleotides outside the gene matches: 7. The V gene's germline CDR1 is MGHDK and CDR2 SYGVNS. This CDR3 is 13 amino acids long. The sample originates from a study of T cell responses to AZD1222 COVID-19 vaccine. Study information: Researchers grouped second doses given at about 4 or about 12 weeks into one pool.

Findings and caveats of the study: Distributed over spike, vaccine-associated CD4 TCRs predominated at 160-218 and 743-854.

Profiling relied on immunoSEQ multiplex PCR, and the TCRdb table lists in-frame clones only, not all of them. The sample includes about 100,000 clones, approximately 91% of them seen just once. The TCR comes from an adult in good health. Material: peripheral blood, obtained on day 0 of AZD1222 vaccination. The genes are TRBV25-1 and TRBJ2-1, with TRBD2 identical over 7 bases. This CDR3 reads CASSLLAQTEQFF. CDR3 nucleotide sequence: TGTGCCAGCAGTCTACTAGCGCAGACTGAGCAGTTCTTC.